This T cell receptor beta chain is from a study of cytomegalovirus exposure and HLA in healthy donors. General study findings and limits: With high specificity and sensitivity, the classifier reportedly diagnosed cytomegalovirus status.

Some clones are missing from TCRdb's copy, which holds only in-frame ones; the method was immunoSEQ multiplex PCR. The table shows fewer than 400,000 clones, with 88% occurring only once. In the case of this clone: Its antigen is not known.

The ends lost 1 base at V and 1 base at J; junction bases unmatched: 5. The CDR3 contains 16 residues. Germline CDR1 and CDR2: PRHDT and FYEKMQ (reference sequence). This TCR came from a man aged 25 to 40 in good health and CMV-seronegative. The V gene is TRBV13, the J gene TRBJ2-3; 7 nucleotides line up with TRBD2. Material: PBMCs. CDR3 DNA sequence: TGTGCCAGCAGCTTAGCTTTCCGGGGGGGCACAGATACGCAGTATTTT. Translation: CASSLAFRGGTDTQYF.